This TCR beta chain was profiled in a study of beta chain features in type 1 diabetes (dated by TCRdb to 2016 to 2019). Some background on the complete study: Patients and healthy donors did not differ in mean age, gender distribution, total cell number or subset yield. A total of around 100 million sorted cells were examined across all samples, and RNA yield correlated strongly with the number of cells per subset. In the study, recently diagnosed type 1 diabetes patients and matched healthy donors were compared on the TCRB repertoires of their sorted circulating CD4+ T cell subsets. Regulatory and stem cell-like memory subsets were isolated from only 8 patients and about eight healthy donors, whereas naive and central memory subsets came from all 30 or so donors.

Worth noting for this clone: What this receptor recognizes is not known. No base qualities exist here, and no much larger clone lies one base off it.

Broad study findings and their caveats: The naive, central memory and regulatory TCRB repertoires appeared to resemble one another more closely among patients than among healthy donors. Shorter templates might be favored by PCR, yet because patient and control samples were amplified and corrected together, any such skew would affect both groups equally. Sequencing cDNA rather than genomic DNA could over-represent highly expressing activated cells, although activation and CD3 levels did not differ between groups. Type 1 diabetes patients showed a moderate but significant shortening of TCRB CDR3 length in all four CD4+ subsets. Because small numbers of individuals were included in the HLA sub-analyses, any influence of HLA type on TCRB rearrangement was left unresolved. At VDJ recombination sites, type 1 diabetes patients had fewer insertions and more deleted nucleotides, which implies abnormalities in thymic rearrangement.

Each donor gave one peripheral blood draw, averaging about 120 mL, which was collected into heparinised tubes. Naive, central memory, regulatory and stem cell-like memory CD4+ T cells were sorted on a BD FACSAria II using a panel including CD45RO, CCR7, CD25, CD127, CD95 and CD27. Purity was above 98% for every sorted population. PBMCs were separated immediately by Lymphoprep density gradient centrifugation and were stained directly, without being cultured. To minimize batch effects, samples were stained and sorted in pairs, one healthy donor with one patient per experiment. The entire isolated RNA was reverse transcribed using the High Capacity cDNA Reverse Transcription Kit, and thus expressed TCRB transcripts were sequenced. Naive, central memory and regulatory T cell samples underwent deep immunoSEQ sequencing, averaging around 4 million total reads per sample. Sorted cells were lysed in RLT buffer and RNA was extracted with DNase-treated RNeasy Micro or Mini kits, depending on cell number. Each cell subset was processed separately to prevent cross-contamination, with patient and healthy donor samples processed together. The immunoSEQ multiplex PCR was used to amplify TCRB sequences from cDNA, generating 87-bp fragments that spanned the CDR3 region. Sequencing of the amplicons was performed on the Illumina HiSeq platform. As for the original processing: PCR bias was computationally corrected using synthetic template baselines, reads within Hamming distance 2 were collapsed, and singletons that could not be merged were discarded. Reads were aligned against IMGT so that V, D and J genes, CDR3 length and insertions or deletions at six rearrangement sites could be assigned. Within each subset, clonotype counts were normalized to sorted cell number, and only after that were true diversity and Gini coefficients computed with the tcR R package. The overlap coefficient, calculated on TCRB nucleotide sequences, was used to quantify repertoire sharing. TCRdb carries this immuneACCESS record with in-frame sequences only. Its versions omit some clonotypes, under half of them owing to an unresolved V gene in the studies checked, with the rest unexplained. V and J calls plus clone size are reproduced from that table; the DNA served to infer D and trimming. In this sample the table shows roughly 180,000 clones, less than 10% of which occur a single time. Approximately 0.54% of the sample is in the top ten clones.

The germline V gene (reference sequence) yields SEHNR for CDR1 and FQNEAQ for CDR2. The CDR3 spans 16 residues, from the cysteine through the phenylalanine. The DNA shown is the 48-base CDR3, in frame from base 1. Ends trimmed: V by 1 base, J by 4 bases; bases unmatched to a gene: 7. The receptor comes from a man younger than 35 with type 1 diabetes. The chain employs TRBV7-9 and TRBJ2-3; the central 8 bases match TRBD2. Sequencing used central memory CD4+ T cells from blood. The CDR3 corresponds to CASSLGPAGASDTQYF. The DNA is TGTGCCAGCAGCTTAGGTCCAGCGGGAGCCTCAGATACGCAGTATTTT.